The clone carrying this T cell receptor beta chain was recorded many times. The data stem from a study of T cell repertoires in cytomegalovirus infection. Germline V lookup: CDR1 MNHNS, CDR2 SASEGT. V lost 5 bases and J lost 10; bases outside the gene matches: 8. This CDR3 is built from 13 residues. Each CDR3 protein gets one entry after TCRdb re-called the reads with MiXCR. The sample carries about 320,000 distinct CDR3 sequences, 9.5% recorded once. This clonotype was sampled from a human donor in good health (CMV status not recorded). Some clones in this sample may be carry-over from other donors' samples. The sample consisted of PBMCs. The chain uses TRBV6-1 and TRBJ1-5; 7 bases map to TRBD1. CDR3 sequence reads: CASSQGGVGPQHF. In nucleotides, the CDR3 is TGTGCCAGCAGTCAGGGGGGCGTCGGACCCCAGCATTTT.